These 22 T cell receptor beta chains originate from one sample sequenced in a study of T-cell memory formation after mild COVID-19. Each CDR3 protein is one row after TCRdb ran MiXCR on the 5' RACE reads. The table records over 350,000 distinct CDR3 sequences, less than 25% of them present only once. Sequenced: PBMCs or a T cell subset sorted from them (not recorded which). Receptors originate from an adult woman who had mild COVID-19 (a few samples of this study predate the infection). Cell type and time point are not known.

This clonotype has a handful of counts. This chain uses TRBV7-2 with TRBJ1-5; D ambiguous. The CDR3 contains 16 residues. V was shortened by 5 bases and J by 0 bases, with 14 bases between the two germline ends. Germline CDR1 and CDR2: SGHTA and FQGNSA. CDR3 DNA sequence: TGTGCCAGCAGCCCCGGATGGATTGATAGCAATCAGCCCCAGCATTTT. It is translated as CASSPGWIDSNQPQHF.

J is TRBJ1-2 and V is TRBV7-3; 8 bases map to TRBD1. The V gene's germline CDR1 is SGHTA and CDR2 FQGTGA. This CDR3 is built from 15 residues. The ends lost 5 bases at V and 6 bases at J; junction bases unmatched: 11. CDR3 in DNA: TGTGCCAGCAGCCCCCGGACAGGGAAGGGAGATGGCTACACCTTC. Protein sequence: CASSPRTGKGDGYTF.

The chain couples TRBV29-1 to TRBJ1-2; tentatively, D is TRBD1 (6 bases). The V gene's germline CDR1 is SQVTM and CDR2 ANQGSEA. V lost 6 bases to trimming and J lost 10 bases, with 21 bases between them. CDR3 length: 13 amino acids. In DNA, the CDR3 is TGCAGCGTGGCGACAGGTGAATTATCGGCCTACACCTTC. It is translated as CSVATGELSAYTF.

This clonotype appeared a few times. The J gene is TRBJ2-1, the V gene TRBV18; D is unresolved. V lost 0 bases and J lost 6, with 6 bases in between. CDR1 is KGHSH and CDR2 is LQKENI in the germline V gene. CDR3 size: 13 residues. The CDR3 DNA reads as TGTGCCAGCTCACCACCTGGGTCCAATGAGCAGTTCTTC. Translated: CASSPPGSNEQFF.

This rearrangement joins TRBV21-1 to TRBJ2-7; the table assigns TRBD2, which was not confirmed against the DNA. TRBV21-1 constitutes a pseudogene. The CDR3 runs 15 residues. The CDR3 loop is CASSKYSGSVREQYF. For the CDR3, the DNA is TGTGCCAGCAGCAAATATAGCGGGAGTGTGCGCGAGCAGTACTTC.

This clonotype was detected a few times. V gene TRBV11-2 combines with J gene TRBJ2-7, with D perhaps assigned TRBD1 or TRBD2 (5 bases each). V was clipped by 4 bases and J by 2 bases, with 21 bases between them. This CDR3 region has 17 residues. Looked up from germline, CDR1 is SGHAT and CDR2 is FQNNGV. The CDR3 loop reads CASSSDVFGTPPYEQYF. In DNA form, the CDR3 reads TGTGCCAGCAGCTCTGATGTATTCGGGACGCCACCCTACGAGCAGTACTTC.

CDR3 DNA sequence: TGTGCCAGCAGCGGTAGCGGGGGGAGAGAGACCCAGTACTTC. It encodes CASSGSGGRETQYF. The chain links TRBV13 to TRBJ2-5; 10 bases are shared with TRBD2. Germline V gene lookup returns CDR1 PRHDT and CDR2 FYEKMQ (reference sequence). V was clipped by 5 bases and J by 4 bases; unmatched bases: 4. This CDR3 region has 14 residues.

This clonotype was picked up many times. The CDR3 here is CASSSNPDRGSFEQFF. The CDR3 DNA is TGTGCCAGCAGCTCAAACCCAGACAGGGGGTCGTTTGAGCAGTTCTTC. This chain joins TRBV7-2 and TRBJ2-1; TRBD1 aligns across 9 bases. With V trimmed by 4 bases and J by 9 bases, 13 bases remained unmatched. The CDR3 has 16 residues. Germline-derived CDR1 and CDR2 are SGHTA and FQGNSA.

This clonotype was seen repeatedly, ten times or more. J is TRBJ2-7 and V is TRBV29-1; no clear D. Trimming removed 4 bases at V and 0 bases at J, with 7 bases between. Per the germline V gene, CDR1 is SQVTM and CDR2 is ANQGSEA. There are 12 residues in the CDR3. The DNA of the CDR3 is TGCAGCGTTGCTGTGGTCTCCTACGAGCAGTACTTC. Amino acids: CSVAVVSYEQYF.

The CDR3 is CASSDRDSNYEQYF. The CDR3 DNA is TGTGCCAGCAGTGACCGGGACAGCAACTACGAGCAGTACTTC. V gene TRBV6-2 or TRBV6-3 combines with J gene TRBJ2-7; 7 bases agree with TRBD1. Per the germline V gene, CDR1 is MNHEY and CDR2 is SVGEGT. The CDR3 runs 14 residues. After removal of 5 bases from V and 3 bases from J, the junction contained 7 bases not matched to a gene.

The chain is built from TRBV5-1 and TRBJ2-7; TRBD2 matches at 7 bases. V gave up 4 bases and J gave up 4 bases; unmatched junction bases: 8. This CDR3 is 14 amino acids long. Germline V CDR1 and CDR2: SGHRS, YFSETQ. The CDR3 DNA is TGCGCCAGCAGCGGGGGGGTCAGCTGGTACGAGCAGTACTTC. This translates into CASSGGVSWYEQYF.

J is TRBJ2-5 and V is TRBV9, with 7 nucleotides matching TRBD2. V shed 4 bases, J shed 1 base, and the junction held 10 bases outside the gene matches. CDR3 length: 16 amino acids. Germline V gives CDR1 SGDLS, CDR2 YYNGEE. For the CDR3, the DNA is TGTGCCAGCAGCTATGGGAGGGGATTCCGCCAAGAGACCCAGTACTTC. This encodes CASSYGRGFRQETQYF. Full variable domain (missing parts from reference TRBV9 and TRBJ2-5): DSGVTQTPKHLITATGQRVTLRCSPRSGDLSVYWYQQSLDQGLQFLIQYYNGEERAKGNILERFSAQQFPDLHSELNLSSLELGDSALYFCASSYGRGFRQETQYFGPGTRLLVL.

The rearrangement links TRBV11-2 to TRBJ2-2; D perhaps matches TRBD1 (5 bases). Germline V gene data show CDR1 as SGHAT and CDR2 as FQNNGV. V was shortened by 0 bases and J by 2 bases, with 13 bases between the two germline ends. CDR3 length: 17 residues. Here the CDR3 reads CASSLDPAGYNTGELFF. For the CDR3, the DNA is TGTGCCAGCAGCTTAGACCCGGCAGGGTACAACACCGGGGAGCTGTTTTTT. Using reference TRBV11-2 and TRBJ2-2 for the parts outside the CDR3, the full variable domain is EAGVAQSPRYKIIEKRQSVAFWCNPISGHATLYWYQQILGQGPKLLIQFQNNGVVDDSQLPKDRFSAERLKGVDSTLKIQPAKLEDSAVYLCASSLDPAGYNTGELFFGEGSRLTVL.

This clonotype occurred many times. The chain joins TRBV5-1 to TRBJ2-1; 14 bases are shared with TRBD2. This CDR3 has 16 residues. V was pared by 0 bases and J by 6 bases, with 2 bases of the junction left unmatched. CDR1 and CDR2 from the germline V gene are SGHRS and YFSETQ. CDR3 sequence (DNA): TGCGCCAGCAGCTTGGATGGGACTAGCGGGGGCAATGAGCAGTTCTTC. Amino acid sequence: CASSLDGTSGGNEQFF.

This clonotype was recorded a few times. The chain carries TRBV19 and TRBJ1-2; 8 bases fit TRBD1. V lost 2 bases, J lost 6 bases, and 5 bases stayed unmatched. The germline gives CDR1 LNHDA, CDR2 SQIVND (reference sequence). The CDR3 has 14 amino acids. The CDR3 coding sequence is TGTGCCAGTAGTATACCCCCAGGGGGCAATGGCTACACCTTC. This gives the protein CASSIPPGGNGYTF.

This chain links TRBV20-1 with TRBJ2-7; tentatively, D is TRBD1 or TRBD2 (5 bases each). The CDR3 runs to 13 residues. Trimming stripped 5 bases from V and 7 bases from J, with 18 bases between. The germline V gene has CDR1 DFQATT and CDR2 SNEGSKA (reference sequence). Here the CDR3 reads CSASRGRAIEQYF. In DNA, the CDR3 is TGCAGTGCTTCCCGGGGCAGAGCCATTGAGCAGTACTTC.

This clonotype appeared a few times. The chain links TRBV7-8 to TRBJ1-5; D is uncertain. The CDR3 spans 15 residues. Per germline, CDR1 SGHVS and CDR2 FQNEAQ. V gave up 5 bases and J gave up 4 bases, with 15 bases separating them. CDR3 in amino acids: CASSPTRQVNQPQHF. CDR3 DNA sequence: TGTGCCAGCAGCCCCACACGGCAGGTTAATCAGCCCCAGCATTTT.

V and J are TRBV7-8 and TRBJ1-5; D is ambiguous. Germline V gene data show CDR1 as SGHVS and CDR2 as FQNEAQ. Trimming left V 2 bases short and J 1 base short, with 9 bases between. CDR3 length equals 15 residues. CDR3 amino acids: CASSLNQQSNQPQHF. Written as DNA, the CDR3 is TGTGCCAGCAGCTTAAATCAGCAGAGCAATCAGCCCCAGCATTTT.

The V gene is TRBV20-1, the J gene TRBJ2-3; 11 positions agree with TRBD2. Trimming removed 3 bases from V and 2 bases from J; junction bases left unmatched: 7. The CDR3 length is 16 residues. CDR1 and CDR2 from the germline V gene are DFQATT and SNEGSKA (reference sequence). The CDR3 DNA reads as TGCAGTGCTAGTCCTAGCGGGGGGCGGCTCACAGATACGCAGTATTTT. Protein sequence: CSASPSGGRLTDTQYF.

This clonotype was seen a few times. This CDR3 reads CAISESTGQGGYTF. In DNA, the CDR3 is TGTGCCATCAGTGAGTCGACAGGACAGGGTGGCTACACCTTC. J is TRBJ1-2 and V is TRBV10-3; TRBD1 agrees at 8 bases. Germline V lookup: CDR1 ENHRY, CDR2 SYGVKD. CDR3 length: 14 residues. After removal of 0 bases from V and 7 bases from J, the junction contained 4 bases not matched to a gene.

This clonotype turned up a few times. The chain links TRBV13 to TRBJ2-5; TRBD2 matches at 9 bases. With V trimmed by 5 bases and J by 4 bases, 11 bases remained unmatched. The CDR3 length is 16 residues. Germline CDR1 is PRHDT and CDR2 is FYEKMQ (reference sequence). DNA of the CDR3: TGTGCCAGCAGCAAGCTAGCGGGGAGCGGGGGAGAGACCCAGTACTTC. Translating it yields CASSKLAGSGGETQYF.

A few counts support this clonotype. This chain links TRBV20-1 with TRBJ2-2, with 7 bases lining up with TRBD1. This CDR3 is 15 amino acids long. J was trimmed by 0 bases and V by 3 bases; bases with no gene match: 4. The germline CDR1 and CDR2 sequences are DFQATT and SNEGSKA (reference sequence). The CDR3 sequence is CSASRGQANTGELFF. The CDR3 nucleotides read TGCAGTGCTAGCCGAGGACAGGCGAACACCGGGGAGCTGTTTTTT.